A selection of T cell receptor beta chains follows, all from one sample in a study of blood T cell repertoires in COVID-19. Using immunoSEQ multiplex PCR, the repertoire was profiled, and TCRdb retains in-frame clones only, with some absent. This sample has over 130,000 clones; 65% to 85% occur once, and the top ten carry 3.5% to 4.5%. The specimen was peripheral blood. Source of these receptors: a woman aged 60-75 years with acute or convalescent COVID-19. Each CDR3 is given with its conserved first and last residue. A D gene is named only where the DNA matches it firmly. The size field is filled for only some rows; it gives once, few, many or a size class.

CDR3nt: TGTGCCAGCAGCAAAGTAGGACAAAAGATCTATAGCAATCAGCCCCAGCATTTT
CDR3aa: CASSKVGQKIYSNQPQHF
j_gene: TRBJ1-5
abundance: NA
v_gene: TRBV21-1
d_gene: NA

CDR3nt: TGTGCCAGCAGTATCACGAGGGCGGCCACCGGGGAGCTGTTTTTT
CDR3aa: CASSITRAATGELFF
j_gene: TRBJ2-2
abundance: few
v_gene: TRBV6-2/TRBV6-3
d_gene: NA

CDR3nt: TGTGCCAGCAGCATCATAGGGACAGGCTCTAACTATGGCTACACCTTC
CDR3aa: CASSIIGTGSNYGYTF
j_gene: TRBJ1-2
abundance: NA
v_gene: TRBV7-2
d_gene: TRBD1

CDR3nt: TGTGCCAGCAGCCAAGTCTCGGCTAGCGGGCCCTACGAGCAGTACTTC
CDR3aa: CASSQVSASGPYEQYF
j_gene: TRBJ2-7
abundance: NA
v_gene: TRBV14
d_gene: TRBD2

CDR3nt: TGTGCCAGCGGCAGGGCCCCTAGGGGCGGGGAGCTGTTTTTT
CDR3aa: CASGRAPRGGELFF
j_gene: TRBJ2-2
abundance: few
v_gene: TRBV27
d_gene: NA

CDR3nt: TGTGCCAGCAGCGTAGACACAGGAGGCAATCAGCCCCAGCATTTT
CDR3aa: CASSVDTGGNQPQHF
j_gene: TRBJ1-5
abundance: NA
v_gene: TRBV9
d_gene: NA

CDR3nt: TGTGCCAGCAGCTTAGCAGGACAACCTCAAGAGACCCAGTACTTC
CDR3aa: CASSLAGQPQETQYF
j_gene: TRBJ2-5
abundance: NA
v_gene: TRBV7-2
d_gene: NA

CDR3nt: TGTGCCAGCAGGGCCCCACGGACAGGACCATACGAGCAGTACTTC
CDR3aa: CASRAPRTGPYEQYF
j_gene: TRBJ2-7
abundance: NA
v_gene: TRBV27
d_gene: TRBD1

CDR3nt: TGTGCCAGCAGCCGTACAGGGGCCGCTAACTATGGCTACACCTTC
CDR3aa: CASSRTGAANYGYTF
j_gene: TRBJ1-2
abundance: once
v_gene: TRBV7-8
d_gene: TRBD1

CDR3nt: TGTGCCAGCAGTTTGATCGACAGAAACACTGAAGCTTTCTTT
CDR3aa: CASSLIDRNTEAFF
j_gene: TRBJ1-1
abundance: NA
v_gene: TRBV6-5
d_gene: NA

CDR3nt: TGCGCCAGCAGCCGACCGACAGAGGCAGATACGCAGTATTTT
CDR3aa: CASSRPTEADTQYF
j_gene: TRBJ2-3
abundance: NA
v_gene: TRBV5-1
d_gene: NA

CDR3nt: TGTGCCAGCAGACAGGCCTCCAACCAACTCGACACTGAAGCTTTCTTT
CDR3aa: CASRQASNQLDTEAFF
j_gene: TRBJ1-1
abundance: NA
v_gene: TRBV2
d_gene: NA